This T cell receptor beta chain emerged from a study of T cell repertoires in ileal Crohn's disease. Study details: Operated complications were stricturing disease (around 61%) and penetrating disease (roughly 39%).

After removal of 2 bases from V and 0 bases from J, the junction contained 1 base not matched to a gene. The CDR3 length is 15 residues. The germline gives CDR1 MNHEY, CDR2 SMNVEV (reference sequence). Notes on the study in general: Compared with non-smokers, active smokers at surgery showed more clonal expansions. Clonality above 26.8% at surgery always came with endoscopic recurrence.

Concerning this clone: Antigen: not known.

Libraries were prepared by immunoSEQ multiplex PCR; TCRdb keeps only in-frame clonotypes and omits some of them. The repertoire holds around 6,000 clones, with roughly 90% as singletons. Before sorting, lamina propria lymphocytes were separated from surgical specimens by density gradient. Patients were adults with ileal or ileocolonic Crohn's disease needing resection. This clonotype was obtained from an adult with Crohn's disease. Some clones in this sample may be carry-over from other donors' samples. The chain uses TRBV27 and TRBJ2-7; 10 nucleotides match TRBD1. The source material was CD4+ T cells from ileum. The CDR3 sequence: CASSLRTGGSYEQYF. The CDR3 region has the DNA TGTGCCAGCAGTTTAAGGACAGGGGGCTCCTACGAGCAGTACTTC.